Below are 29 T cell receptor beta chains sequenced from a single sample in a study of CD8+ T cells in alopecia areata. The authors extracted RNA and reverse transcribed it into cDNA as the sequencing template. Generated by immunoSEQ multiplex PCR, the TCRdb table keeps only in-frame clones and is missing some. The data hold over 100,000 clones, with 49% observed a single time. The sequencing here drew on CD8+ T cells sorted from blood, taken at week 0. Receptor source: a human donor with alopecia areata.

The rearrangement links TRBV2 to TRBJ2-7; 7 bases align to TRBD1. This CDR3 is 13 amino acids long. The germline gives CDR1 SNHLY, CDR2 FYNNEI. The trim removed 7 bases at V and 6 bases at J, leaving 9 bases unmatched. The CDR3 nucleotides read TGTGCCAGCATATACCAGGGGGTATTCGAGCAGTACTTC. Residues: CASIYQGVFEQYF.

The V call is TRBV27, the J call TRBJ2-3, with D hard to call. CDR3 length: 13 amino acids. Germline values: CDR1 MNHEY, CDR2 SMNVEV (reference sequence). With 7 bases removed from V and 2 bases from J, the gap between germline ends came to 10 bases. CDR3 amino acids: CASTNMITDTQYF. For the CDR3, the DNA is TGTGCCAGCACCAACATGATCACAGATACGCAGTATTTT.

This sequence joins TRBV11-2 and TRBJ2-7; D unresolved. This CDR3 is 14 amino acids long. The germline gives CDR1 SGHAT, CDR2 FQNNGV. The V and J ends lost 5 bases and 2 bases respectively, with 13 bases between them. The CDR3 DNA reads as TGTGCCAGCAGCCCCCGAGGAAACGCCTACGAGCAGTACTTC. Amino acid sequence: CASSPRGNAYEQYF.

DNA for the CDR3: TGCGCCAGCAGCGCGGTGAGAGGCTGGGCCAACGTCCTGACTTTC. Translated: CASSAVRGWANVLTF. The J gene is TRBJ2-6, the V gene TRBV5-1, with D unresolved. CDR3 size: 15 residues. V lost 4 bases, J lost 5 bases, and 13 bases lay in between. Germline V gene sequence: CDR1 SGHRS, CDR2 YFSETQ.

This clone was counted a single time. Additional DNA sequences in this sample encode the identical CDR3. The V and J genes are TRBV30 and TRBJ1-6; 10 bases map to TRBD1. Germline assignment: CDR1 GTSNPN and CDR2 SVGIG (reference sequence). The J segment lost 8 bases and the V segment lost 3 bases, leaving 1 base of the junction unmatched. This CDR3 is 13 amino acids long. In DNA form, the CDR3 reads TGTGCCTGGAGCGGGACAGGGGATTCACCCCTCCACTTT. Translating it yields CAWSGTGDSPLHF.

This chain links TRBV30 with TRBJ2-7; D is possibly TRBD1 (5 bases). The CDR3 extends over 14 amino acids. Trimming took off 5 bases at V and 2 bases at J, with 16 bases between the two ends. From germline, CDR1 is GTSNPN and CDR2 SVGIG (reference sequence). For the CDR3, the DNA is TGTGCCTGGGTCCCGGACACGAATCCCTACGAGCAGTACTTC. Encoded protein: CAWVPDTNPYEQYF.

The chain links TRBV29-1 to TRBJ2-7; 7 nucleotides agree with TRBD1. The CDR3 has 15 residues. Germline-derived CDR1 and CDR2 are SQVTM and ANQGSEA. J gave up 3 bases and V 4 bases, and 12 bases lay outside the gene matches. DNA of the CDR3: TGCAGCGTTGTAGGGACAGATAGATATGGCTACGAGCAGTACTTC. Its translation: CSVVGTDRYGYEQYF.

The chain links TRBV5-1 to TRBJ2-7, with TRBD2 identical over 10 bases. Germline CDR1 reads SGHRS; CDR2 reads YFSETQ. The ends lost 4 bases at V and 3 bases at J; junction bases unmatched: 10. CDR3 size: 16 residues. The CDR3 DNA reads as TGCGCCAGCAGCAGCGCGGAGCGGGGGGGCCTCTACGAGCAGTACTTC. Translation: CASSSAERGGLYEQYF.

This clone was seen a handful of times. The chain uses TRBV19 and TRBJ1-5; maybe TRBD1 (6 bases). The CDR3 runs 14 residues. Germline-derived CDR1 and CDR2 are LNHDA and SQIVND (reference sequence). V lost 5 bases and J lost 3, with 11 bases in between. CDR3 sequence reads: CASSVRDTNQPQHF. The CDR3 DNA sequence: TGTGCCAGTAGTGTCCGGGACACCAATCAGCCCCAGCATTTT.

This clone occurred a few times. The rearrangement links TRBV13 to TRBJ1-2; 12 positions agree with TRBD1. This CDR3 region has 15 residues. The V gene's germline CDR1 is PRHDT and CDR2 FYEKMQ (reference sequence). After removal of 5 bases from V and 3 bases from J, the junction contained 4 bases not matched to a gene. The CDR3 DNA reads TGTGCCAGCAGCCCAGGGACAGGGGGCTACTATGGCTACACCTTC. Its protein is CASSPGTGGYYGYTF.

The chain carries TRBV6-6 and TRBJ2-4; D may be TRBD1 (5 bases). The CDR3 is 15 amino acids. In germline, CDR1 is MNHNY, CDR2 SVGAGI (reference sequence). Trimming removed 0 bases from V and 7 bases from J, with 13 bases in between. The DNA of the CDR3 is TGTGCCAGCAGTTACTCGGCAGGGTCTGGGAACATTCAGTACTTC. Translated, it gives CASSYSAGSGNIQYF.

The V call is TRBV5-1, the J call TRBJ2-1; no clear D gene. V lost 3 bases to trimming and J lost 2 bases, with 15 bases between them. The germline gives CDR1 SGHRS, CDR2 YFSETQ. There are 16 residues in the CDR3. CDR3 sequence (DNA): TGCGCCAGCAGCTGGACGACAAGGCCCCCCTACAATGAGCAGTTCTTC. Translated, it gives CASSWTTRPPYNEQFF.

This rearrangement joins TRBV13 to TRBJ2-3, with D possibly being TRBD1 (6 bases). CDR3 length: 16 residues. V was trimmed by 0 bases and J by 2 bases, leaving 12 bases between them. Looked up from germline, CDR1 is PRHDT and CDR2 is FYEKMQ (reference sequence). The DNA for the CDR3 is TGTGCCAGCAGCTTAGGAGGGCAGGGGACCACAGATACGCAGTATTTT. Translation: CASSLGGQGTTDTQYF.

The V and J genes are TRBV9 and TRBJ2-7; possibly TRBD2 for D (6 bases). Per the germline V gene, CDR1 is SGDLS and CDR2 is YYNGEE. The length of the CDR3 is 12 residues. V was clipped by 8 bases and J by 1 base, with 10 bases between them. The CDR3 sequence is CARRGKSYEQYF. The CDR3 coding sequence is TGTGCCAGACGGGGGAAATCCTACGAGCAGTACTTC.

The CDR3 coding sequence is TGTGCCAGCAGTTGGTTCGGCGGGGGCACAGATACGCAGTATTTT. Its protein product is CASSWFGGGTDTQYF. The rearrangement uses TRBV27 and TRBJ2-3; possibly TRBD2 for D (6 bases). The CDR3 length is 15 residues. Germline V gene data show CDR1 as MNHEY and CDR2 as SMNVEV (reference sequence). V dropped 4 bases and J dropped 1 base, with 12 bases sitting between them.

The V and J genes are TRBV6-5 and TRBJ2-2; D is perhaps TRBD1 (5 bases). This CDR3 region has 16 residues. CDR1 is MNHEY and CDR2 is SVGAGI in the germline V gene. The V end was cut by 0 bases, the J end by 5 bases, with 13 bases between. CDR3 sequence reads: CASSYSIGEQTGELFF. The CDR3 nucleotides are TGTGCCAGCAGTTACTCGATAGGGGAACAAACCGGGGAGCTGTTTTTT.

The chain uses TRBV9 and TRBJ2-2; 7 bases are shared with TRBD1. This CDR3 region has 17 residues. Germline CDR1 and CDR2: SGDLS and YYNGEE. Trimming at V came to 4 bases and at J to 3 bases, leaving 12 bases not matched to a gene. This CDR3 reads CASSLRDRQIYTGELFF. Written as DNA, the CDR3 is TGTGCCAGCAGCCTCCGGGACAGACAGATTTACACCGGGGAGCTGTTTTTT.

The V call is TRBV29-1, the J call TRBJ2-2, with D perhaps matching TRBD1 (6 bases). This CDR3 contains 12 residues. With 8 bases removed from V and 5 bases from J, the gap between germline ends came to 12 bases. Germline V gene lookup returns CDR1 SQVTM and CDR2 ANQGSEA. CDR3 in DNA: TGCAGCTTACTAACAGGGACCGGGGAGCTGTTTTTT. As protein: CSLLTGTGELFF.

This sequence joins TRBV6-5 and TRBJ1-1; D is uncertain. The V gene lost 5 bases and the J gene lost 3 bases, with 16 bases spanning the gap. This CDR3 is built from 15 residues. CDR1 is MNHEY and CDR2 is SVGAGI in the germline V gene. The CDR3 nucleotides read TGTGCCAGCAGTCCCTCAGAGGCATTTGACACTGAAGCTTTCTTT. It yields the protein CASSPSEAFDTEAFF.

The chain joins TRBV9 to TRBJ1-2; 7 bases fit TRBD1. The germline gives CDR1 SGDLS, CDR2 YYNGEE. After removal of 2 bases from V and 3 bases from J, the junction contained 7 bases not matched to a gene. This CDR3 region has 15 residues. In DNA, the CDR3 is TGTGCCAGCAGCGTTTCGGGAGGGGGCGACTATGGCTACACCTTC. Translated: CASSVSGGGDYGYTF.

V and J are TRBV6-5 and TRBJ1-2; D is unresolved. From germline, CDR1 is MNHEY and CDR2 SVGAGI. The length of the CDR3 is 16 residues. The V end lost 4 bases, the J end lost 2 bases, and 17 bases lay between the germline ends. CDR3 coding DNA: TGTGCCAGCAGTTCTACCCCTCCAACGGGAAACTATGGCTACACCTTC. Amino acids: CASSSTPPTGNYGYTF.

This clone was seen a handful of times. The chain combines TRBV27 with TRBJ1-6, with 8 bases lining up with TRBD1. Germline V gene data show CDR1 as MNHEY and CDR2 as SMNVEV (reference sequence). CDR3 length equals 14 residues. Unmatched junction bases numbered 7, after V lost 6 bases and J lost 9 bases. This CDR3 is CASSLTGAGSPLHF. Written as DNA, the CDR3 is TGTGCCAGCAGCCTGACAGGGGCAGGTTCACCCCTCCACTTT.

This clone was counted between two and nine times. The CDR3 region has the DNA TGTGCCAGCAGCTTGGACAGGGGCGACAATCAGCCCCAGCATTTT. Residues: CASSLDRGDNQPQHF. The chain carries TRBV5-4 and TRBJ1-5, with 7 bases lining up with TRBD1. J gave up 3 bases and V 0 bases, and 3 bases lay outside the gene matches. The germline CDR1 and CDR2 sequences are SGHNT and YYREEE (reference sequence). The CDR3 totals 15 residues.

This clone came up a few times. The genes are TRBV23-1 and TRBJ2-2; D remains ambiguous. Being an ORF, TRBV23-1 has a function that is uncertain. The ends were cut back, 0 bases at V and 0 bases at J, with 8 bases in the middle. This CDR3 is 16 amino acids long. CDR3 in amino acids: CASSQSTWPNTGELFF. Written as DNA, the CDR3 is TGCGCCAGCAGTCAATCAACGTGGCCGAACACCGGGGAGCTGTTTTTT.

The chain joins TRBV4-1 to TRBJ1-1; TRBD1 matches 7 bases. This CDR3 region has 17 residues. The V segment lost 4 bases and the J segment 0 bases; nucleotides outside the gene matches: 11. Germline loops: CDR1 MGHRA, CDR2 YSYEKL. In nucleotides, the CDR3 is TGCGCCAGCAGCCTCAAAAGGCCGACAGGGATGAACACTGAAGCTTTCTTT. Amino acids: CASSLKRPTGMNTEAFF.

The rearrangement joins TRBV5-6 to TRBJ2-5, with D perhaps matching TRBD1 (6 bases). This CDR3 is built from 14 residues. V was pared by 4 bases and J by 11 bases, with 21 bases between. CDR1 and CDR2 (germline): SGHDT, YYEEEE. The CDR3 nucleotides are TGTGCCAGCAGCCGACAGGAAAAAAGGCCGGCGCAGTACTTC. It specifies CASSRQEKRPAQYF. The full variable domain, with the rest looked up from reference TRBV5-6 and TRBJ2-5, is DAGVTQSPTHLIKTRGQQVTLRCSPKSGHDTVSWYQQALGQGPQFIFQYYEEEERQRGNFPDRFSGHQFPNYSSELNVNALLLGDSALYLCASSRQEKRPAQYFGPGTRLLVL.

This clone was found a few times. Other nucleotide sequences in the sample specify the same CDR3. The rearrangement joins TRBV29-1 to TRBJ2-3; unclear D gene. Trimming stripped 4 bases from V and 4 bases from J, with 3 bases between. From germline, CDR1 is SQVTM and CDR2 ANQGSEA. The CDR3 length is 10 residues. CDR3 in amino acids: CSVVPDTQYF. For the CDR3, the DNA is TGCAGCGTTGTGCCAGATACGCAGTATTTT.

The gene calls are TRBV29-1 and TRBJ2-2, with D perhaps given as TRBD1 or TRBD2 (5 bases each). The CDR3 loop spans 12 amino acids. V lost 3 bases to trimming and J lost 8 bases, with 10 bases between them. Germline CDR1 reads SQVTM; CDR2 reads ANQGSEA. The CDR3 protein is CSVDGGRGELFF. Written as DNA, the CDR3 is TGCAGCGTTGATGGGGGAAGAGGGGAGCTGTTTTTT.

The rearrangement links TRBV15 to TRBJ1-5; TRBD1 is a possible D gene (5 bases). V lost 3 bases and J lost 7, with 7 bases in between. Germline loops: CDR1 LNHNV, CDR2 YYDKDF (reference sequence). The CDR3 has 12 residues. The CDR3 bases are TGTGCCACCAGCAGTTGGGGGCAGCCCCAGCATTTT. Amino acids: CATSSWGQPQHF.